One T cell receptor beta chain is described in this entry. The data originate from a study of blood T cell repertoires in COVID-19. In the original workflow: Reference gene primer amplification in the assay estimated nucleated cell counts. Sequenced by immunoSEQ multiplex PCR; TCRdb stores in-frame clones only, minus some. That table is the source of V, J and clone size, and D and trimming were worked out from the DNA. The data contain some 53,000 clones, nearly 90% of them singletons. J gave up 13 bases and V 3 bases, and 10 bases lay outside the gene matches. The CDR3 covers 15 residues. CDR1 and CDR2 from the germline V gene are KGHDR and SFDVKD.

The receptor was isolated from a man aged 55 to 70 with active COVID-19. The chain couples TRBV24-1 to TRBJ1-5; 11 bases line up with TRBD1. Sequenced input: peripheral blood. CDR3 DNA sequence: TGTGCCACCAGTGATACCCGGGACAGGGGGGAGGTGCAGCATTTT. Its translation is CATSDTRDRGEVQHF.